These T cell receptor beta chains were read from a single sample in a study of T cells in Graves' hyperthyroidism and ophthalmopathy. TCRdb analysed the multiplex PCR reads with MiXCR anew, one entry per CDR3 protein. The sample consists of hundreds of thousands of distinct CDR3 sequences, around 16% of them appearing once. Sample: blood. The receptors originated from a middle-aged man with Graves' hyperthyroidism. Each CDR3 is given with its conserved first and last residue. A D gene is named only where the DNA matches it firmly. Expanded clones are given a class, and other clones once, few, many or no size at all.

>few|NA|TRBV19|TRBJ1-5
CASSIVDNQPQHF
TGTGCCAGTAGTATAGTGGACAACCAGCCCCAGCATTTT
>many|NA|TRBV30|TRBJ1-2
CAWWTANYGYTF
TGTGCCTGGTGGACAGCTAACTATGGCTACACCTTC
>NA|TRBD2|TRBV20-1|TRBJ2-1
CSASSGIRNEQFF
TGCAGTGCTAGCAGCGGGATACGCAATGAGCAGTTCTTC
>few|NA|TRBV29-1|TRBJ1-2
CSASSTYYGYTF
TGCAGCGCCTCCAGTACCTACTATGGCTACACCTTC
>many|NA|TRBV7-3|TRBJ2-2
CASSFAVGELFF
TGTGCCAGCAGCTTCGCGGTCGGGGAGCTGTTTTTT
>many|TRBD2|TRBV20-1|TRBJ2-3
CSASSLSGGRTDTQYF
TGCAGTGCTAGCTCCCTTAGCGGGGGGAGAACAGATACGCAGTATTTT
>many|NA|TRBV3-1|TRBJ1-5
CASSQDWNQPQHF
TGTGCCAGCAGCCAAGATTGGAATCAGCCCCAGCATTTT
>NA|TRBD2|TRBV4-1|TRBJ2-1
CVSSHPGTSANEQFF
TGCGTCAGCAGCCATCCCGGGACTAGCGCCAATGAGCAGTTCTTC
>many|NA|TRBV7-9|TRBJ2-3
CASSLGDRDTQYF
TGTGCCAGCAGCTTAGGAGACAGAGATACGCAGTATTTT
>many|NA|TRBV7-3|TRBJ2-3
CASSFIGDTQYF
TGTGCCAGCAGCTTCATAGGGGATACGCAGTATTTT
>many|TRBD2|TRBV19|TRBJ2-1
CASSHDPTSGVYNEQFF
TGTGCCAGTAGTCATGACCCCACTAGCGGAGTCTACAATGAGCAGTTCTTC
>few|TRBD2|TRBV6-5|TRBJ2-7
CASSYWTSGGSYEQYF
TGTGCCAGCAGTTACTGGACTAGCGGGGGTTCCTACGAGCAGTACTTC
>many|TRBD2|TRBV6-1|TRBJ2-1
CASSRGTPGLAGARQFF
TGTGCCAGCAGTAGAGGTACACCGGGACTAGCGGGGGCTCGACAGTTCTTC
>NA|NA|TRBV25-1|TRBJ2-3
CASLFRTDTQYF
TGTGCCAGCCTCTTCCGCACAGATACGCAGTATTTT
>many|TRBD1|TRBV20-1|TRBJ1-2
CSATEDRYDYGYTF
TGCAGTGCTACCGAGGACAGGTACGACTATGGCTACACCTTC
>few|NA|TRBV6-5|TRBJ1-4
CASSYRDHNEKLFF
TGTGCCAGCAGTTACAGGGACCATAATGAAAAACTGTTTTTT
>few|NA|TRBV6-2/TRBV6-3|TRBJ2-3
CASSPWAGATDTQYF
TGTGCCAGCAGCCCCTGGGCGGGGGCCACAGATACGCAGTATTTT
>few|NA|TRBV29-1|TRBJ1-2
CSVQTNRDGYTF
TGCAGCGTTCAAACGAACAGGGATGGCTACACCTTC
>NA|TRBD1|TRBV6-9|TRBJ1-4
CASRLNGQGSNEKLFF
TGTGCCAGCAGATTAAACGGACAGGGATCTAATGAAAAACTGTTTTTT
>many|NA|TRBV6-6|TRBJ2-5
CASSYWGEETQYF
TGTGCCAGCAGTTACTGGGGAGAAGAGACCCAGTACTTC
>many|NA|TRBV28|TRBJ1-4
CASSSRQGKLFF
TGTGCCAGCAGCTCCCGGCAAGGAAAACTGTTTTTT
>many|NA|TRBV3-1|TRBJ2-5
CASSPGVGETQYF
TGTGCCAGCAGCCCGGGGGTTGGAGAGACCCAGTACTTC
>many|NA|TRBV5-1|TRBJ2-5
CASSSKETQYF
TGCGCCAGCAGCTCTAAAGAGACCCAGTACTTC
>many|TRBD1|TRBV5-8|TRBJ1-3
CASSPGQGGKNTIYF
TGTGCCAGCAGCCCAGGACAGGGTGGGAAAAACACCATATATTTT
>many|TRBD1|TRBV29-1|TRBJ1-1
CSDRQGGMNTEAFF
TGCAGCGACCGACAGGGCGGTATGAACACTGAAGCTTTCTTT
>many|NA|TRBV28|TRBJ2-3
CASSLEGSDTQYF
TGTGCCAGCAGTTTAGAGGGATCAGATACGCAGTATTTT
>many|TRBD1|TRBV12-3/TRBV12-4|TRBJ2-2
CASSFPGTGVIGELFF
TGTGCCAGCAGTTTCCCCGGGACAGGGGTCATCGGGGAGCTGTTTTTT
>many|TRBD2|TRBV7-2|TRBJ2-1
CASSLVRTSGNNEQFF
TGTGCCAGCAGCTTAGTTCGGACTAGCGGAAACAATGAGCAGTTCTTC
>few|TRBD1|TRBV2|TRBJ1-1
CASLTGFNTEAFF
TGTGCCAGCCTGACAGGGTTCAACACTGAAGCTTTCTTT
>few|NA|TRBV6-4|TRBJ2-7
CASSERRWYEQYF
TGTGCCAGCAGTGAACGGAGGTGGTACGAGCAGTACTTC
>NA|NA|TRBV5-4|TRBJ2-7
CASSPGTDVSYEQYF
TGTGCCAGCAGCCCCGGGACCGACGTCTCCTACGAGCAGTACTTC
>few|TRBD1|TRBV18|TRBJ2-5
CASSTGQGAQETQYF
TGTGCCAGCTCAACCGGACAGGGGGCGCAGGAGACCCAGTACTTC
>few|NA|TRBV2|TRBJ2-2
CASSIRSTLTGELFF
TGTGCCAGCAGTATTCGCTCGACATTGACCGGGGAGCTGTTTTTT
>many|NA|TRBV5-1|TRBJ2-3
CASSLVRGTSTDTQYF
TGCGCCAGCAGCTTGGTGCGGGGGACAAGCACAGATACGCAGTATTTT
>many|TRBD1|TRBV6-2/TRBV6-3|TRBJ1-1
CASSPHRQGAEAFF
TGTGCCAGCAGTCCACACCGACAGGGGGCTGAAGCTTTCTTT
>many|NA|TRBV2|TRBJ1-1
CASSADQNTEAFF
TGTGCCAGCAGTGCCGACCAGAACACTGAAGCTTTCTTT
>NA|TRBD1|TRBV19|TRBJ2-3
CASEPGTGSTDTQYF
TGTGCCAGCGAACCCGGGACAGGGAGCACAGATACGCAGTATTTT
>many|TRBD1|TRBV20-1|TRBJ1-5
CSAQGATVQPQHF
TGCAGTGCACAGGGGGCTACGGTTCAGCCCCAGCATTTT
>many|TRBD1|TRBV6-1|TRBJ1-6
CASSDDRASPLHF
TGTGCCAGCAGTGACGACAGGGCATCACCCCTCCACTTT
>many|NA|TRBV20-1|TRBJ1-6
CSASRSGSPLHF
TGCAGTGCTAGCAGAAGTGGTTCACCCCTCCACTTT